This T cell receptor (beta chain) derives from a study of cytomegalovirus exposure and HLA in healthy donors. Study at large: About 79% of 398 genotyped donors fell in the Caucasian-associated ancestry cluster.

PCR primers comprised 60 Vbeta and 13 Jbeta primers. Profiled with immunoSEQ multiplex PCR; TCRdb holds only in-frame clones, not every one. The profile shows 150,000 to 200,000 clones, roughly 68% of them singletons. The CDR3 sequence is 14 residues long. Per germline, CDR1 GTSNPN and CDR2 SVGIG (reference sequence). V dropped 1 base and J dropped 1; count of bases not matched to a gene: 2. In regard to this clone: Its specificity is not known.

Findings and limits, study-wide: Rare TCR sequences predominated, though certain public TCRs were found in many donors. In a later analysis, at a false discovery rate of 0.05, 16,951 TCR beta sequences were associated with HLA alleles.

The chain couples TRBV30 to TRBJ2-7, with 9 positions matching TRBD2. The clonotype comes from a man under 40 in good health and CMV-seropositive. Material for sequencing was PBMCs. CDR3 protein: CAWSGAGGSYEQYF. The CDR3 DNA reads as TGTGCCTGGAGTGGAGCGGGAGGATCCTACGAGCAGTACTTC.